The clone carrying this T cell receptor beta chain has more than one count but fewer than ten. What it recognizes is unknown. This entry belongs to a study of spatial heterogeneity in lung cancer. General study results and limits: Intratumoral expanded alpha and beta TCR counts were found to track tumor mutation counts.

The CDR3 is made up of 15 amino acids. CDR1 is SGHKS, CDR2 YYEKEE, per germline (reference sequence). V shed 5 bases and J shed 3 bases, with 18 bases lying between them. MiXCR was run by TCRdb on the 5' RACE reads, yielding one entry per CDR3 protein. The data contain 18,000 or so distinct CDR3 sequences, more than 5.5% of them singletons. Sample time point: sample taken at primary tumor resection. Here the sequenced sample was lung tumor tissue, taken at surgery. The genes are TRBV5-5 and TRBJ2-7; D perhaps matches TRBD2 (5 bases). This TCR was sampled from a female donor with early-stage non-small cell lung cancer. CDR3 loop: CASSLRSGMDYEQYF. The CDR3 DNA follows: TGTGCCAGCAGTCTACGTTCGGGGATGGACTACGAGCAGTACTTC.